This T cell receptor (beta chain) comes out of a study of PD-1 blockade in mismatch repair-deficient tumors listed by TCRdb under 2017. Regarding the research as a whole: The trial enrolled just over 85 consecutive patients with roughly 13 mismatch repair-deficient cancer types between 2013 and late 2016, all previously treated and progressing. Tumor-associated T cell clones were tracked in the peripheral blood of patients responding to PD-1 blockade by deep sequencing of TCR CDR3 regions.

V is reduced by 5 bases and J by 8 bases, leaving a spacing of 13 bases between them. The germline V gene sets CDR1 to SGHTA and CDR2 to FQGTGA. The CDR3 runs 13 amino acids, cysteine and phenylalanine included. Of all the DNA, just the CDR3 is kept, 39 bases in frame from base 1. For every enrolled patient, mismatch repair deficiency was confirmed by either polymerase chain reaction or immunohistochemistry. TCR sequencing was carried out for three patients who responded to pembrolizumab therapy. The phase II trial prospectively evaluated PD-1 blockade with pembrolizumab in advanced mismatch repair-deficient cancers, independent of tissue of origin. Peripheral blood T cell samples were gathered serially, both before PD-1 blockade started and at multiple time points afterward. The timing of each blood sample was reported as weeks after the first dose of pembrolizumab. Libraries came from the immunoSEQ multiplex PCR assay. The immuneACCESS repertoire file appears here via TCRdb, limited to in-frame rearrangements. These files lack a portion of the clones; in checked studies, under half of the deficit traces to unresolved V genes, and the cause of the others is not known. Counted in this sample were 40,000 to 65,000 clones; more than 65% of them appeared once. The ten top clones hold 6.5% to 9% of the sample.

On the study overall, not on this receptor specifically: Rapid expansion after pembrolizumab followed by contraction, generally before radiologic responses, was shown by tumor-resident clones, which were often undetectable in blood before treatment.

This clone has just one count. Its recognized antigen is unknown. There are no base qualities to consult, and no much larger clone falls within one base. This sequence originates from an adult with mismatch repair-deficient cancer. The rearrangement combines TRBV7-3 with TRBJ2-1; tentative D gene TRBD2, with 5 bases matching. Sample: peripheral blood, taken about 4.5 months after starting pembrolizumab. The sequence in DNA is TGTGCCAGCAGCACAGTGGTCGGGGATGAGCAGTTCTTC. Its protein product is CASSTVVGDEQFF.